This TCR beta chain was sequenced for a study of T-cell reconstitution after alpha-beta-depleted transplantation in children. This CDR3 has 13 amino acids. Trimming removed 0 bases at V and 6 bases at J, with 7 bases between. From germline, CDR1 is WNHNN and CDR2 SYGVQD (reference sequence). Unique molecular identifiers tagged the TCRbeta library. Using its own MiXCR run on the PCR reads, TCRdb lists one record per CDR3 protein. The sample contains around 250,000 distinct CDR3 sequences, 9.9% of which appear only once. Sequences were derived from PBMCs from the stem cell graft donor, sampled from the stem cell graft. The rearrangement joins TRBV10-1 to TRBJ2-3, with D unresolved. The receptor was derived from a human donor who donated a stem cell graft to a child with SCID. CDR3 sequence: CASSESGKDTQYF. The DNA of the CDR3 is TGCGCCAGCAGTGAGTCTGGGAAGGATACGCAGTATTTT.